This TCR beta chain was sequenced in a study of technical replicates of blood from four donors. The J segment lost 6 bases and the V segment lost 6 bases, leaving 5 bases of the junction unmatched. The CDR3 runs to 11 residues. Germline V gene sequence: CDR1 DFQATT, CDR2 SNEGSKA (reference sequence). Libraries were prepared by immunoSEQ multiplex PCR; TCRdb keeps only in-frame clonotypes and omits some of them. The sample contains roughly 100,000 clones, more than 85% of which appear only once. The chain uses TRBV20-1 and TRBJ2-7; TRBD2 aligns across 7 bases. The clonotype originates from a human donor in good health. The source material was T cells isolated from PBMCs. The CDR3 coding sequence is TGCAGTGCGGCCACTAGCGTCGAGCAGTACTTC. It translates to CSAATSVEQYF.